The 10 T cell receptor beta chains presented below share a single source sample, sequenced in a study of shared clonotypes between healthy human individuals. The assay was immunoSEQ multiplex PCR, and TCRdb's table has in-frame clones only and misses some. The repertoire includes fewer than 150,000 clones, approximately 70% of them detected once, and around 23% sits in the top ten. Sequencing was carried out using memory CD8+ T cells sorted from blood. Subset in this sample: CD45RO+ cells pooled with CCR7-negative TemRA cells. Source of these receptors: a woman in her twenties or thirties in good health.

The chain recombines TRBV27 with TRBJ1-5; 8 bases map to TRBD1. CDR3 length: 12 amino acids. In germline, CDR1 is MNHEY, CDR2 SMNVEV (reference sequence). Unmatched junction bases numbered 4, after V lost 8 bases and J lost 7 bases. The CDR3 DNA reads TGTGCCAGCGCGACAGGGGCCCAGCCCCAGCATTTT. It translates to CASATGAQPQHF.

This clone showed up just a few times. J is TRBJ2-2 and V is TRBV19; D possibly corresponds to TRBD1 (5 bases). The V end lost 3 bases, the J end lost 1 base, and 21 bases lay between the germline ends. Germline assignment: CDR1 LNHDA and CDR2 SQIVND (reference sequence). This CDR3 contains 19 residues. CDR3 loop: CASSINVYLGRVNTGELFF. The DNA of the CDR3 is TGTGCCAGTAGTATTAACGTTTATTTGGGCAGGGTGAACACCGGGGAGCTGTTTTTT.

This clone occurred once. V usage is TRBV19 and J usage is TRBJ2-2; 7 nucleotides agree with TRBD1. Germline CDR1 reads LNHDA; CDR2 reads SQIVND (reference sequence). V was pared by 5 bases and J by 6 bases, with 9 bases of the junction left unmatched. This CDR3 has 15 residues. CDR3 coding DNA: TGTGCCAGTAGTCCCCTGGACAGGCCGGCCGGGGAGCTGTTTTTT. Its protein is CASSPLDRPAGELFF.

The CDR3 nucleotides are TGTGCCAGCAGCGACTCCACAGATACGCAGTATTTT. It codes for CASSDSTDTQYF. The J gene is TRBJ2-3, the V gene TRBV5-6; unclear D gene. Per the germline V gene, CDR1 is SGHDT and CDR2 is YYEEEE. The length of the CDR3 is 12 residues. V lost 4 bases and J 2 bases, leaving 5 bases between the germline ends.

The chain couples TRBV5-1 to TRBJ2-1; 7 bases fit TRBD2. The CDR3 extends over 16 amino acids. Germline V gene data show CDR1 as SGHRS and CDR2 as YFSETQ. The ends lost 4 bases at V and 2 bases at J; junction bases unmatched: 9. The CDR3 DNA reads TGCGCCAGCAGCCCGCGACTAGCTTTGACCTACAATGAGCAGTTCTTC. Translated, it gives CASSPRLALTYNEQFF.

DNA for the CDR3: TGTGCCAGCAGTCTGGGGACTAGCGGGACCACAGATACGCAGTATTTT. It translates to CASSLGTSGTTDTQYF. The chain is built from TRBV27 and TRBJ2-3, with TRBD2 matching 13 bases. Per germline, CDR1 MNHEY and CDR2 SMNVEV (reference sequence). This CDR3 has 16 residues. V dropped 5 bases and J dropped 2; count of bases not matched to a gene: 4.

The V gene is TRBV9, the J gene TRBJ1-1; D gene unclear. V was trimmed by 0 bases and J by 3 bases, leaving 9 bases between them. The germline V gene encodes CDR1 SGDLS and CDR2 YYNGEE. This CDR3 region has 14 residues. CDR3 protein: CASSVVRSDTEAFF. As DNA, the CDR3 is TGTGCCAGCAGCGTAGTTCGGTCGGACACTGAAGCTTTCTTT.

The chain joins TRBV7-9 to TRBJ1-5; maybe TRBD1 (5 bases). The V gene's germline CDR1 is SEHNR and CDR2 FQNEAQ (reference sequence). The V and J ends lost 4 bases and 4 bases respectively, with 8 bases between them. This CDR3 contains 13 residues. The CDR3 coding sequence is TGTGCCAGCAGCTATGACAGTAATCAGCCCCAGCATTTT. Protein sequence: CASSYDSNQPQHF.

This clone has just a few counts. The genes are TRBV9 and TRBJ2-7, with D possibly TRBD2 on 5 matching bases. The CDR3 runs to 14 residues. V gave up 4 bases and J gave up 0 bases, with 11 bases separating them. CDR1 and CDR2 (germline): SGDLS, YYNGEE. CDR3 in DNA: TGTGCCAGCAGCCAGAGGGCCCTCTCCTACGAGCAGTACTTC. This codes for CASSQRALSYEQYF. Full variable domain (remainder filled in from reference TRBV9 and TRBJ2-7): DSGVTQTPKHLITATGQRVTLRCSPRSGDLSVYWYQQSLDQGLQFLIQYYNGEERAKGNILERFSAQQFPDLHSELNLSSLELGDSALYFCASSQRALSYEQYFGPGTRLTVT.

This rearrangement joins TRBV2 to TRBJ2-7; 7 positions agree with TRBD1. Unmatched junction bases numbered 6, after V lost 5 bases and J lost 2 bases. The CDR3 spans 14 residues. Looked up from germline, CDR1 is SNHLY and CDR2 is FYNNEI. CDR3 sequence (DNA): TGTGCCAGCAGTCCCGGGACAGCGACCTACGAGCAGTACTTC. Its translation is CASSPGTATYEQYF. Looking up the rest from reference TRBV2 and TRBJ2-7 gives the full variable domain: EPEVTQTPSHQVTQMGQEVILRCVPISNHLYFYWYRQILGQKVEFLVSFYNNEISEKSEIFDDQFSVERPDGSNFTLKIRSTKLEDSAMYFCASSPGTATYEQYFGPGTRLTVT.